This T cell receptor beta chain was recorded in a study of identifying expanded T cells in peripheral blood. General study findings and limits: Differentially abundant clones: around 1.1 between replicates, around 16 at around 14 days, approximately 19 at four. Across healthy donors, higher total template counts meant significantly greater approximately 2-week count variance.

Remarks on this clone: Its antigen is as yet unknown.

No infections or other immune events were documented during collection. Generated by immunoSEQ multiplex PCR, the TCRdb table keeps only in-frame clones and is missing some. The data show about 82,000 clones, 85% to 90% seen once. The V and J ends lost 2 bases and 4 bases, in that order; junction bases with no gene match: 8. CDR1 is LNHNV and CDR2 is YYDKDF in the germline V gene (reference sequence). The CDR3 spans 15 residues. V and J are TRBV15 and TRBJ2-7; 7 bases match TRBD2. What was sequenced was blood. The sequence was obtained from a person aged 18 to 75 in good health. The CDR3 DNA reads as TGTGCCACCAGCAGACCGCGCGGGGGACGGTACGAGCAGTACTTC. Its translation is CATSRPRGGRYEQYF.